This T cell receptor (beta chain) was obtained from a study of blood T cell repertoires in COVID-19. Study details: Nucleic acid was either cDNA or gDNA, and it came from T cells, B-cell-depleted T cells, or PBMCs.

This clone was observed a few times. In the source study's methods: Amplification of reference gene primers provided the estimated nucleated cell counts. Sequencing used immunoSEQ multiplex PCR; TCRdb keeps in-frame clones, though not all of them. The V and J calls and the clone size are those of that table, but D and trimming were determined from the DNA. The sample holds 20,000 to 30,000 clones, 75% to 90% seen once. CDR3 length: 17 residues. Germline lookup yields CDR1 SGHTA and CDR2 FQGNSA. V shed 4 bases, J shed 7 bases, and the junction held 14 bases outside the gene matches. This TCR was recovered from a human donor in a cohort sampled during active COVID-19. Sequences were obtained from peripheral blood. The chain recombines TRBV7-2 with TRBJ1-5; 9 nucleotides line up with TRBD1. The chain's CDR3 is CASSSEQGANFRQPQHF. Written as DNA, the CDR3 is TGTGCCAGCAGCTCAGAACAGGGGGCGAATTTTCGACAGCCCCAGCATTTT. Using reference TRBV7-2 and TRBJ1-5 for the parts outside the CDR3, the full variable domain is GAGVSQSPSNKVTEKGKDVELRCDPISGHTALYWYRQSLGQGLEFLIYFQGNSAPDKSGLPSDRFSAERTGGSVSTLTIQRTQQEDSAVYLCASSSEQGANFRQPQHFGDGTRLSIL.